One and the same sample provided the 9 T cell receptor beta chains below, sequenced in a study of T cells in Graves' hyperthyroidism and ophthalmopathy. TCR beta CDR3 regions were amplified from RNA transcripts. First-round RT-PCR with HTBI primers amplified the TCR CDR3 region. From the multiplex PCR reads, TCRdb called clonotypes with MiXCR, one entry per CDR3 protein. The table includes about 300,000 distinct CDR3 sequences, approximately 15% detected once. Source material: blood. These receptors all stem from a middle-aged woman with Graves' hyperthyroidism.

This clonotype was recorded a few times. The chain has TRBV12-3 or TRBV12-4 and TRBJ2-1; D is tentatively TRBD1 or TRBD2 (6 bases each). This CDR3 is 14 amino acids long. The germline V and J ends were trimmed by 3 bases and 8 bases, with 14 bases remaining between them. The CDR3 bases are TGTGCCAGCAGTTTCCCCCGGGGGCGGGATGAGCAGTTCTTC. Translated, it gives CASSFPRGRDEQFF.

This clonotype was detected many times. The chain recombines TRBV7-9 with TRBJ2-2; D not resolved. Germline lookup yields CDR1 SEHNR and CDR2 FQNEAQ (reference sequence). The CDR3 has 13 amino acids. Trimming took 5 bases from V and 7 from J, leaving 11 bases between them. The CDR3: CASSPDPGGELFF. CDR3 coding DNA: TGTGCCAGCAGCCCGGACCCCGGCGGGGAGCTGTTTTTT.

This clonotype was recorded at least ten times. The chain uses TRBV7-9 and TRBJ1-1, with a possible D match to TRBD1 (6 bases). Germline CDR1 and CDR2: SEHNR and FQNEAQ (reference sequence). The V end lost 1 base, the J end lost 0 bases, and 12 bases lay between the germline ends. The CDR3 extends over 16 amino acids. CDR3 loop: CASSLEIGGLNTEAFF. For the CDR3, the DNA is TGTGCCAGCAGCTTAGAGATAGGGGGTTTGAACACTGAAGCTTTCTTT. The whole variable domain, filled in from reference TRBV7-9 and TRBJ1-1, reads DTGVSQNPRHKITKRGQNVTFRCDPISEHNRLYWYRQTLGQGPEFLTYFQNEAQLEKSRLLSDRFSAERPKGSFSTLEIQRTEQGDSAMYLCASSLEIGGLNTEAFFGQGTRLTVV.

Ten or more counts support this clonotype. This chain links TRBV7-6 with TRBJ2-1; possible D gene TRBD2, 5 bases. Trimming shortened V by 6 bases and J by 8 bases, and 11 bases separated the two germline ends. The CDR3 is 12 amino acids. CDR1 SGHVS and CDR2 FNYEAQ come from the germline V gene. The CDR3 coding sequence is TGTGCCAGCAGGCCACTAGTTCATGAGCAGTTCTTC. Encoded protein: CASRPLVHEQFF.

The V and J genes are TRBV24-1 and TRBJ1-3, with D possibly matching TRBD1 (6 bases). This CDR3 spans 16 amino acids. V was clipped by 5 bases and J by 0 bases, with 13 bases between them. In germline, CDR1 is KGHDR, CDR2 SFDVKD. CDR3 in DNA: TGTGCCACCAGTGGGGGAGACAGGCTCTCTGGAAACACCATATATTTT. Translating gives CATSGGDRLSGNTIYF.

Ten or more counts support this clonotype. The gene calls are TRBV2 and TRBJ2-6; TRBD2 matches 8 bases. After removal of 3 bases from V and 5 bases from J, the junction contained 6 bases not matched to a gene. Germline loops: CDR1 SNHLY, CDR2 FYNNEI. The CDR3 has 16 residues. The CDR3 region has the DNA TGTGCCAGCAGTGATCCCCGGGAGGGACGGGCCAACGTCCTGACTTTC. It translates to CASSDPREGRANVLTF.

This clonotype has just a few counts. The chain recombines TRBV20-1 with TRBJ2-3, with a possible D match to TRBD1 (5 bases). Germline assignment: CDR1 DFQATT and CDR2 SNEGSKA (reference sequence). Deletions cut 3 bases from V and 4 bases from J, with 14 bases between. The CDR3 consists of 14 residues. CDR3 region: CSARSPLGPDTQYF. The CDR3 DNA reads TGCAGTGCTAGGAGCCCCCTGGGGCCAGATACGCAGTATTTT.

The chain combines TRBV7-2 with TRBJ2-1; unclear D gene. The germline V and J ends were trimmed by 5 bases and 1 base, with 12 bases remaining between them. Germline CDR1 SGHTA, CDR2 FQGNSA. CDR3 length: 15 residues. In DNA form, the CDR3 reads TGTGCCAGCAGCCGCGTCGCTAGATCCTACAATGAGCAGTTCTTC. It encodes CASSRVARSYNEQFF.

As for this clonotype: This may come from a read error, since a much larger clone is one base off. The chain employs TRBV28 and TRBJ1-1; no reliable D call. Trimming took off 6 bases at V and 0 bases at J, with 11 bases between the two ends. The CDR3 is made up of 14 amino acids. Germline loops: CDR1 MDHEN, CDR2 SYDVKM. Here the CDR3 DNA reads TGTGCCAGCAGCGCCCCCGCGATGAACACTGAAGCTTTCTTT. Its protein is CASSAPAMNTEAFF.